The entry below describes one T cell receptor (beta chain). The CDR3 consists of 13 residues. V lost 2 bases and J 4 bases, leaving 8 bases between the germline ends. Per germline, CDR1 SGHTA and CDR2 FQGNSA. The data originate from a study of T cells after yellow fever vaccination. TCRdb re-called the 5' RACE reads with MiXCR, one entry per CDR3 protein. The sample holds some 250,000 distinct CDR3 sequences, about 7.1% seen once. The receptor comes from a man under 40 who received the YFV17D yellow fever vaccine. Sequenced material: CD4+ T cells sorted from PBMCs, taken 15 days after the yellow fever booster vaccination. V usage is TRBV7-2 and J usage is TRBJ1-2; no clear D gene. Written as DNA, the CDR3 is TGTGCCAGCAGCTTATTCCCAAGCTATGGCTACACCTTC. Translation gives CASSLFPSYGYTF.